The rows below give T cell receptor beta chains drawn from one sample of a study of blood T cell repertoires in COVID-19. Sequencing was performed with immunoSEQ multiplex PCR; in TCRdb, only in-frame clones are kept and a portion is missing. Of about 120,000 clones detected, approximately 85% appear once; the ten largest clones hold over 10%. Sequencing was done on a sample of peripheral blood. These receptors all come from a human donor in a cohort sampled during active COVID-19. The CDR3 runs from the conserved cysteine through the conserved F or W. D genes are given only for firm matches. The size entry is marked missing in some rows and otherwise reads once, few, many or a size class.

d_call	clone_size	j_call	v_call	cdr3_aa	cdr3_nt
TRBD2	.	TRBJ2-1	TRBV7-8	CASSFQAGADEQFF	TGTGCCAGCAGCTTCCAAGCGGGGGCGGATGAGCAGTTCTTC
TRBD2	.	TRBJ2-5	TRBV9	CASSAGLAGETQYF	TGTGCCAGCAGCGCCGGACTAGCGGGAGAGACCCAGTACTTC
TRBD2	.	TRBJ2-1	TRBV13	CASSLGLAGNNEQFF	TGTGCCAGCAGCTTAGGCCTAGCGGGTAACAATGAGCAGTTCTTC
.	once	TRBJ2-2	TRBV28	CAIPGLNTGELFF	TGTGCCATTCCGGGACTCAACACCGGGGAGCTGTTTTTT
TRBD1	.	TRBJ1-5	TRBV14	CASNPRDRGAGNQPQHF	TGTGCCAGCAACCCCCGAGACAGGGGAGCCGGCAATCAGCCCCAGCATTTT
TRBD2	.	TRBJ2-1	TRBV11-3	CASRAGGEEVTEQFF	TGTGCCAGTCGAGCGGGGGGCGAGGAAGTAACTGAGCAGTTCTTC
.	.	TRBJ2-7	TRBV3-1/TRBV3-2	CASSSEGREQYF	TGTGCCAGCAGCTCCGAGGGTCGGGAGCAGTACTTC
TRBD1	.	TRBJ1-3	TRBV10-3	CAISEEPTGGVGNTIYF	TGTGCCATCAGTGAGGAGCCGACAGGGGGGGTCGGAAACACCATATATTTT
.	.	TRBJ2-5	TRBV6-2/TRBV6-3	CASSYRQASETQYF	TGTGCCAGCAGTTACAGACAGGCGTCTGAGACCCAGTACTTC
TRBD2	once	TRBJ2-3	TRBV13	CASTGRLAGGVSTDTQYF	TGTGCCAGCACCGGGAGACTAGCGGGGGGGGTTAGCACAGATACGCAGTATTTT
TRBD1	.	TRBJ1-2	TRBV6-5	CASSQAPTGIGGYTF	TGTGCCAGCAGCCAAGCCCCGACAGGGATTGGTGGCTACACCTTC
TRBD2	.	TRBJ2-1	TRBV2	CASAGLAGDNEQFF	TGTGCCAGCGCGGGACTAGCGGGGGACAATGAGCAGTTCTTC